These 8 T cell receptor beta chains originate from one sample sequenced in a study of regulatory and conventional T cells in RAG deficiency. Profiling relied on immunoSEQ multiplex PCR, and the TCRdb table lists in-frame clones only, not all of them. The data show tens of thousands of clones, 85% to 95% seen once. Genomic DNA came from blood regulatory T cells gated CD4+ CD25-high CD127-low. These same data were also listed under a study on regulatory T cells. As that study records: The primer mix had 52 TRBV and 13 TRBJ primers.

The sequenced sample consisted of Tregs sorted from blood. Receptors were obtained from a human donor in good health.

V and J are TRBV5-6 and TRBJ2-7; no clear D. This CDR3 is 15 amino acids long. Germline V gives CDR1 SGHDT, CDR2 YYEEEE. The ends were cut back, 0 bases at V and 0 bases at J, with 10 bases in the middle. The CDR3 here is CASSLGGVSSYEQYF. The CDR3 DNA sequence: TGTGCCAGCAGCTTGGGAGGCGTCAGCTCCTACGAGCAGTACTTC. Looking up the rest from reference TRBV5-6 and TRBJ2-7 gives the full variable domain: DAGVTQSPTHLIKTRGQQVTLRCSPKSGHDTVSWYQQALGQGPQFIFQYYEEEERQRGNFPDRFSGHQFPNYSSELNVNALLLGDSALYLCASSLGGVSSYEQYFGPGTRLTVT.

This rearrangement joins TRBV5-5 to TRBJ1-1; D is unresolved. Trimming took off 0 bases at V and 1 base at J, with 13 bases between the two ends. The length of the CDR3 is 16 residues. The germline V gene has CDR1 SGHKS and CDR2 YYEKEE (reference sequence). For the CDR3, the DNA is TGTGCCAGCAGCTTGGCTGGGTCCCTCTGGAACACTGAAGCTTTCTTT. This gives the protein CASSLAGSLWNTEAFF.

Notes on this clone: One end of the junction fails to match germline, which may point to a read error. The CDR3 DNA sequence: TGTGCCGGCAGCGAGGGACCAAAGGGGGAGACCCAGTACTTC. It codes for CAGSEGPKGETQYF. This chain links TRBV9 with TRBJ2-5, with D perhaps matching TRBD1 or TRBD2 (5 bases each). CDR1 and CDR2 from the germline V gene are SGDLS and YYNGEE. The CDR3 consists of 14 residues.

V gene TRBV27 combines with J gene TRBJ2-2; tentatively, D is TRBD1 or TRBD2 (5 bases each). The CDR3 extends over 15 amino acids. V was pared by 5 bases and J by 2 bases, with 12 bases between. Germline V gene lookup returns CDR1 MNHEY and CDR2 SMNVEV (reference sequence). The CDR3 nucleotides are TGTGCCAGCAGTAGGGACGGGACCAACACCGGGGAGCTGTTTTTT. Protein: CASSRDGTNTGELFF.

The chain couples TRBV29-1 to TRBJ2-2; 13 nucleotides line up with TRBD2. Germline V lookup: CDR1 SQVTM, CDR2 ANQGSEA. The CDR3 covers 17 residues. V lost 1 base to trimming and J lost 4 bases; unmatched junction nucleotides: 6. The CDR3 sequence is CSVEGPGLAGATGELFF. The CDR3 bases are TGCAGCGTTGAAGGGCCCGGACTAGCGGGGGCCACCGGGGAGCTGTTTTTT.

The gene calls are TRBV20-1 and TRBJ2-5; no definite D call. This CDR3 contains 10 residues. Germline values: CDR1 DFQATT, CDR2 SNEGSKA (reference sequence). Deletions cut 6 bases from V and 5 bases from J, with 7 bases between. CDR3 coding DNA: TGCAGTGCCACCCGGGAGACCCAGTACTTC. Translation: CSATRETQYF.

The CDR3 nucleotides are TGTGCCAGCAGTCCAAACAGGGGGCCCTACGAGCAGTACTTC. This translates into CASSPNRGPYEQYF. The V gene is TRBV27, the J gene TRBJ2-7; 9 bases are shared with TRBD1. Germline CDR1 is MNHEY and CDR2 is SMNVEV (reference sequence). The CDR3 has 14 residues. V was clipped by 5 bases and J by 2 bases; unmatched bases: 4.

The CDR3 spells CASSHGNSGSTDTQYF. The CDR3 DNA reads TGCGCCAGCAGCCACGGCAATTCAGGAAGCACAGATACGCAGTATTTT. This sequence joins TRBV5-1 and TRBJ2-3, with D uncertain. The CDR3 loop spans 16 amino acids. The germline CDR1 and CDR2 sequences are SGHRS and YFSETQ. Trimming took off 4 bases at V and 0 bases at J, with 15 bases between the two ends.